The rows below give T cell receptor beta chains drawn from one sample of a study of T cell responses to AZD1222 COVID-19 vaccine. Sequencing used immunoSEQ multiplex PCR; TCRdb keeps in-frame clones, though not all of them. Here the sample spans about 100,000 clones, roughly 91% being singletons. Material: peripheral blood, obtained on day 0 of AZD1222 vaccination. The source is an adult in good health. CDR3s include the opening cysteine and the closing phenylalanine or tryptophan. Fields, in order: J gene, V gene, D gene, CDR3 protein, CDR3 DNA. A D gene is named only where the DNA matches it firmly.

>TRBJ2-1|TRBV11-3|-
CASSLAGYNEQFF
TGTGCCAGCAGCTTAGCGGGGTACAATGAGCAGTTCTTC
>TRBJ2-2|TRBV10-3|-
CAIRIEGWDTGELFF
TGTGCCATCAGGATAGAAGGATGGGACACCGGGGAGCTGTTTTTT
>TRBJ2-1|TRBV4-2|-
CASSQEGKDTWLGEQFF
TGTGCCAGCAGCCAAGAAGGAAAGGACACCTGGCTCGGTGAGCAGTTCTTC
>TRBJ2-7|TRBV5-5|TRBD1
CASSLLGTAFHEQYF
TGTGCCAGCAGCTTGCTCGGGACAGCTTTCCACGAGCAGTACTTC
>TRBJ2-7|TRBV28|-
CASTPPDSYEQYF
TGTGCCAGCACCCCGCCTGACAGCTACGAGCAGTACTTC
>TRBJ2-3|TRBV19|TRBD1
CASSDRGLVDTQYF
TGTGCCAGTAGTGACAGGGGGCTCGTAGATACGCAGTATTTT
>TRBJ1-4|TRBV4-1|-
CASRKFQGSNEKLFF
TGCGCCAGCAGGAAGTTTCAGGGGTCTAATGAAAAACTGTTTTTT
>TRBJ1-2|TRBV4-1|TRBD1
CASSHPGQPNYGYTF
TGCGCCAGCAGCCACCCGGGACAGCCTAACTATGGCTACACCTTC
>TRBJ2-7|TRBV6-1|-
CASSEMYEQYF
TGTGCCAGCAGTGAGATGTACGAGCAGTACTTC
>TRBJ2-3|TRBV5-4|-
CASSLMASDTQYF
TGTGCCAGCAGCTTGATGGCCTCAGATACGCAGTATTTT
>TRBJ2-5|TRBV5-6|-
CASSFLQETQYF
TGTGCCAGCAGCTTCCTGCAAGAGACCCAGTACTTC
>TRBJ1-5|TRBV25-1|TRBD1
CASSETGGGQPQHF
TGTGCCAGCAGTGAGACAGGGGGGGGTCAGCCCCAGCATTTT